This TCR beta chain is from a study of PD-1 blockade in classical Hodgkin lymphoma. Profiling relied on immunoSEQ multiplex PCR, and the TCRdb table lists in-frame clones only, not all of them. Here the sample spans approximately 17,000 clones, over 60% being singletons. Trimming left V 7 bases short and J 3 bases short, with 9 bases between. The CDR3 consists of 12 residues. Germline loops: CDR1 MNHNY, CDR2 SVGAGI (reference sequence). Time point noted: cycle 4 day 1 (C4D1), after less than 7 weeks of nivolumab. Every patient was affected by relapse after autologous stem cell transplantation, while exposure to brentuximab vedotin was not uniform.

The sequence derives from a human donor with classical Hodgkin lymphoma. The sequenced sample was peripheral blood mononuclear cells (PBMCs), obtained before the fourth cycle of nivolumab. This chain connects TRBV6-6 to TRBJ1-1; D remains ambiguous. CDR3 amino acids: CASTGPDTEAFF. CDR3 coding DNA: TGTGCCAGCACCGGCCCCGACACTGAAGCTTTCTTT.